Sequencing of this T cell receptor (beta chain) was carried out in a study of blood T cell repertoires in COVID-19. This CDR3 contains 14 residues. Trimming cost V 8 bases and J 6 bases, with 16 bases left between them. Germline V gene data show CDR1 as MNHEY and CDR2 as SMNVEV (reference sequence). TCRdb's table, derived via immunoSEQ multiplex PCR, lists solely in-frame clones and lacks some. The table records roughly 250,000 clones, around 90% of them present only once. The study recruited people aged about 18 to 89 years across around 24 US areas. The chain uses TRBV27 and TRBJ2-2; D might be TRBD2 (7 bases). The sequenced material came from PBMCs or T cells enriched from blood (not recorded which). The clonotype originates from a woman aged 25 to 39 with acute COVID-19. The DNA of the CDR3 is TGTGCCAGCGGGGGCGGGGGAATGGCCGGGGAGCTGTTTTTT. This translates into CASGGGGMAGELFF.